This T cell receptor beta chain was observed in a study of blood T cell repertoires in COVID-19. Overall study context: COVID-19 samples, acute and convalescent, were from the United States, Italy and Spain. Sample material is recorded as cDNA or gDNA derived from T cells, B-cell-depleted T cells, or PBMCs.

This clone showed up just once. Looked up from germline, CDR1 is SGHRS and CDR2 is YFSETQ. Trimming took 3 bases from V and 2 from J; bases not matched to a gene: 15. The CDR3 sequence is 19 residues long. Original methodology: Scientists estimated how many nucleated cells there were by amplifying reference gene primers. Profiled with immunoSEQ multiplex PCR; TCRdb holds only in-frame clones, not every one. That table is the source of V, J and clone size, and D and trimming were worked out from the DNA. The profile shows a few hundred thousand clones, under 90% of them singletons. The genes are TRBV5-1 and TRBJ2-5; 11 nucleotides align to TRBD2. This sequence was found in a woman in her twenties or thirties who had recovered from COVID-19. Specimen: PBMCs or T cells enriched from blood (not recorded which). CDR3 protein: CASSCTPHPRLAGQETQYF. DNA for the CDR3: TGCGCCAGCAGCTGCACACCCCACCCTCGACTAGCGGGACAAGAGACCCAGTACTTC.